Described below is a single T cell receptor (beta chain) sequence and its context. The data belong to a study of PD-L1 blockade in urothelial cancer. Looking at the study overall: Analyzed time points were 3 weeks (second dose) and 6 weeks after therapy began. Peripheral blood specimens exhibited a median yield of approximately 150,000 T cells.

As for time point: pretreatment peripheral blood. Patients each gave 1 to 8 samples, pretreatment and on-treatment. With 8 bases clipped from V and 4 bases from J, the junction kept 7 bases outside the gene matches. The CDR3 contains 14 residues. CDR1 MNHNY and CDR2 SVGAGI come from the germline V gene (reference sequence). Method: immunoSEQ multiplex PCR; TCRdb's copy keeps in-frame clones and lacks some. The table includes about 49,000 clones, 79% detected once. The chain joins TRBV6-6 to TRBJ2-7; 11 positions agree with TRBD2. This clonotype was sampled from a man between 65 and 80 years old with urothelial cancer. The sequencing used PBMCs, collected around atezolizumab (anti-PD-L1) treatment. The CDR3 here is CASRASGRSYEQYF. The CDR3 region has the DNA TGTGCCAGCCGGGCTAGCGGGAGGTCGTACGAGCAGTACTTC.